Reported below is one T cell receptor (beta chain). The data were obtained in a study of blood T cell repertoires in COVID-19. Study summary: COVID-19 samples, acute and convalescent, were from the United States, Italy and Spain. T cells, B-cell-depleted T cells, or PBMCs supplied cDNA or gDNA.

In the original workflow: Reference gene primer amplification yielded estimated nucleated cell counts. Profiled with immunoSEQ multiplex PCR; TCRdb holds only in-frame clones, not every one. The V and J calls and the clone size are those of that table, but D and trimming were determined from the DNA. The table shows over 250,000 clones, with about nine tenths occurring only once. The CDR3 runs 16 residues. CDR1 MNHEY and CDR2 SMNVEV come from the germline V gene (reference sequence). Trimming at V came to 5 bases and at J to 6 bases, leaving 15 bases not matched to a gene. This sequence joins TRBV27 and TRBJ1-2; 7 bases line up with TRBD1. The clonotype originates from a woman in her 40s who had recovered from COVID-19. The material sequenced was peripheral blood. The CDR3 spells CASSPSRDRSFHGYTF. The CDR3, as DNA: TGTGCCAGCAGTCCTTCCCGGGACAGATCTTTCCATGGCTACACCTTC.